This TCR beta chain was captured by sequencing in a study of shared clonotypes between healthy human individuals. Study-wide results and limits: Sampling used blood alone; tissue repertoires probably differ.

The test was conducted at deep level. TCRdb's copy holds only in-frame clones and misses some; the assay was immunoSEQ multiplex PCR. The sample carries about 1 million clones, under 80% recorded once. In the case of this clone: What it recognizes is unknown.

The CDR3 contains 16 residues. Per the germline V gene, CDR1 is GTSNPN and CDR2 is SVGIG (reference sequence). The clonotype comes from a man aged 18 to 35 in good health. The chain has TRBV30 and TRBJ2-5; TRBD2 matches 9 bases. TRBJ2-7 explains the end of the DNA better; the J call may be wrong. The specimen sequenced was memory CD4+ T cells sorted from blood. Subset: CD45RA-negative fraction. The CDR3 loop is CAWSVIGLAIHYEQYF. CDR3 bases: TGTGCCTGGAGTGTCATCGGACTAGCGATACACTACGAGCAGTACTTC.